This T cell receptor beta chain was sequenced in a study of PD-1 blockade in classical Hodgkin lymphoma. Overall study findings and caveats: Only CD4+ TCR diversity, not CD8+, had risen significantly by C4D1.

Each of the patients experienced relapse following autologous stem cell transplantation, and their brentuximab vedotin exposure differed. Magnetic negative selection was used to purify CD4+ T cells from thawed PBMCs. The germline V gene encodes CDR1 LNHDA and CDR2 SQIVND (reference sequence). The CDR3 contains 13 residues. Trimming took off 3 bases at V and 3 bases at J, with 6 bases between the two ends. In the case of this clone: What it binds is not known.

Using immunoSEQ multiplex PCR, the repertoire was profiled, and TCRdb retains in-frame clones only, with some absent. The table lists more than 9,500 clones, around 85% of them singletons. V usage is TRBV19 and J usage is TRBJ1-5; D gene uncertain. The sequencing used CD4+ T cells from blood, collected at baseline. This sequence originates from a human donor with classical Hodgkin lymphoma. This CDR3 is CASSMKTNQPQHF. The CDR3 bases are TGTGCCAGTAGTATGAAAACCAATCAGCCCCAGCATTTT.